A selection of T cell receptor beta chains follows, all from one sample in a study of blood T cell repertoires in COVID-19. This table comes from immunoSEQ multiplex PCR, and its TCRdb copy is limited to in-frame clones, with some not included. This table has approximately 250,000 clones, 84% appearing once. Material: peripheral blood. These receptors all come from a human donor in a cohort sampled during active COVID-19. Both conserved end residues are part of each CDR3. Fields, in order: J gene, V gene, D gene, clone size, CDR3 DNA, CDR3 protein. The D gene is left open where the match is weak. Clone size is stated in some rows and not others, as once, few, many or a class when expanded.

>TRBJ1-2|TRBV4-2|.|.
TGTGCCAGCAGCCAAGGCGGGCTACCCGTCTATGGCTACACCTTC
CASSQGGLPVYGYTF
>TRBJ2-1|TRBV4-1|TRBD2|.
TGCGCCAGCAGCCAAGTACTGGGAGGGCGAATCAATGAGCAGTTCTTC
CASSQVLGGRINEQFF
>TRBJ2-1|TRBV10-1|.|.
TGCGCCAGCAGTGAGTCAGCTAATCGGGAGCAGTTCTTC
CASSESANREQFF
>TRBJ2-1|TRBV14|.|.
TGTGCCAGCAGCCAAGGACTAGGATTCTACAATGAGCAGTTCTTC
CASSQGLGFYNEQFF
>TRBJ2-5|TRBV13|TRBD2|.
TGTGCCAGCAGCTTACAGGGACTAGTCGTTAGGGAAAGAGAGACCCAGTACTTC
CASSLQGLVVRERETQYF
>TRBJ1-5|TRBV7-2|.|.
TGTGCCAGCAGCTTAGGATCGCTCAGGGGTAATCAGCCCCAGCATTTT
CASSLGSLRGNQPQHF
>TRBJ1-2|TRBV6-1|.|.
TGTGCCAGCAGGGAAGGCGGGACGGCCAACTATGGCTACACCTTC
CASREGGTANYGYTF
>TRBJ2-5|TRBV7-8|.|.
TGTGCCAGCAGCCGAGCCCCGTTAGCAGAGACCCAGTACTTC
CASSRAPLAETQYF
>TRBJ2-5|TRBV5-4|.|once
TGTGCCAGCAGCTTGTCAGGCCAAGAGACCCAGTACTTC
CASSLSGQETQYF
>TRBJ2-3|TRBV10-2|.|.
TGCGCCACACGGTATTTTGAGGCAGATACGCAGTATTTT
CATRYFEADTQYF
>TRBJ1-1|TRBV2|TRBD1|.
TGTGCCAGCAGTAGACAGGGAACGATGAACACTGAAGCTTTCTTT
CASSRQGTMNTEAFF
>TRBJ2-3|TRBV23-1|TRBD2|.
TGCGCCAGCAGGAGTGATAAACCGGGACTAGAATCGACAGATACGCAGTATTTT
CASRSDKPGLESTDTQYF
>TRBJ1-1|TRBV6-5|.|.
TGTGCCAGCAGTCGGACAGACACTGAAGCTTTCTTT
CASSRTDTEAFF
>TRBJ2-1|TRBV12-3/TRBV12-4|.|.
TGTGCCAGCAGCTTGGGGAGTGTAGATGAGCAGTTCTTC
CASSLGSVDEQFF
>TRBJ1-4|TRBV28|.|.
TGTGCCAGCAGTTTAGGGACACATGAAAAACTGTTTTTT
CASSLGTHEKLFF
>TRBJ2-2|TRBV14|.|.
TGTGCCAGCAGCCAAGAGGCTAGCAGATACACCGGGGAGCTGTTTTTT
CASSQEASRYTGELFF
>TRBJ1-2|TRBV20-1|.|.
TGCAGTGCTCGTGACAGTGCCAACTATGGCTACACCTTC
CSARDSANYGYTF
>TRBJ2-1|TRBV18|TRBD2|.
TGTGCCAGCTCACCGAAGCTAGCGGGAGACTCCTACAATGAGCAGTTCTTC
CASSPKLAGDSYNEQFF
>TRBJ2-7|TRBV9|TRBD1|.
TGTGCCAGCAGCATCGCCGGGACAGGGGTCGACGAGCAGTACTTC
CASSIAGTGVDEQYF
>TRBJ1-1|TRBV7-9|.|.
TGTGCCAGCAGCTTACACAGGGCTAACACTGAAGCTTTCTTT
CASSLHRANTEAFF
>TRBJ1-1|TRBV6-1|TRBD1|.
TGTGCCAGCAGTGAAAGGAGGGGGCGGGATTTGAACACTGAAGCTTTCTTT
CASSERRGRDLNTEAFF
>TRBJ2-7|TRBV9|TRBD1|.
TGTGCCAGCAGCGTAGGAGGGACAGCCTACGAGCAGTACTTC
CASSVGGTAYEQYF
>TRBJ2-7|TRBV19|.|.
TGTGCCAGTAGTGGGCAGGGCTTCGACGAGCAGTACTTC
CASSGQGFDEQYF
>TRBJ2-3|TRBV3-1/TRBV3-2|TRBD2|.
TGTGCCAGCAGCCAAACCCGGCTAGCGGGAGGGCCTATGGTGGATACGCAGTATTTT
CASSQTRLAGGPMVDTQYF
>TRBJ2-7|TRBV29-1|.|few
TGCAGCGTTGCCACTGGTCCCTACGAGCAGTACTTC
CSVATGPYEQYF
>TRBJ2-5|TRBV5-4|TRBD1|once
TGTGCCAGCAGCGTGACAGGGGGCGAAGAGACCCAGTACTTC
CASSVTGGEETQYF
>TRBJ2-3|TRBV20-1|.|.
TGCAGTGCTAGGAGGTCGGGTACGCAGTATTTT
CSARRSGTQYF
>TRBJ1-5|TRBV4-3|.|.
TGCGCCAGCAGCCATACACTGACAGTGGGGAGCAATCAGCCCCAGCATTTT
CASSHTLTVGSNQPQHF
>TRBJ1-1|TRBV5-4|TRBD1|.
TGTGCCAGCGGAACTTCTACAGGGGTGGGAACTGAAGCTTTCTTT
CASGTSTGVGTEAFF
>TRBJ1-2|TRBV19|.|.
TGTGCCAGTAGTATAGTTAAGTTTTCAGACTATGGCTACACCTTC
CASSIVKFSDYGYTF
>TRBJ1-5|TRBV19|.|few
TGTGCCAGTAGTATCGGGGTGCCAAGCAATCAGCCCCAGCATTTT
CASSIGVPSNQPQHF
>TRBJ1-6|TRBV6-5|TRBD1|.
TGTGCCAGCGGACAGGGATTTCCACCCCTCCACTTT
CASGQGFPPLHF
>TRBJ2-1|TRBV7-3|TRBD2|.
TGTGCCAGTTCATCATTTAGCGGGCCATCCTACAATGAGCAGTTCTTC
CASSSFSGPSYNEQFF
>TRBJ2-5|TRBV19|TRBD1|few
TGTGCCAGTAGTTATCGATTGGGACAGCAAGAGACCCAGTACTTC
CASSYRLGQQETQYF
>TRBJ1-1|TRBV5-1|TRBD1|.
TGCGCCAGCAGCTTGGGACAGGGGTACATGAACACTGAAGCTTTCTTT
CASSLGQGYMNTEAFF
>TRBJ1-5|TRBV15|.|.
TGTGCCACCAGCAGGGCCGGGTCAGTAAATCAGCCCCAGCATTTT
CATSRAGSVNQPQHF
>TRBJ1-2|TRBV7-2|.|.
TGTGCCAGCCGACCCCAGGCTTATGGCTACACCTTC
CASRPQAYGYTF
>TRBJ2-3|TRBV10-3|TRBD2|.
TGTGCCATCAGTGACCGGACTAGCGGGCGCACAGATACGCAGTATTTT
CAISDRTSGRTDTQYF
>TRBJ2-7|TRBV15|.|.
TGTGCCACCAGCAGAGATTATTCAGGGTCCTACGAGCAGTACTTC
CATSRDYSGSYEQYF
>TRBJ2-7|TRBV6-6|TRBD2|.
TGTGCCAGCAGTTATCGGGCTAGCGGCTCCTACGAGCAGTACTTC
CASSYRASGSYEQYF
>TRBJ1-3|TRBV11-2|TRBD1|once
TGTGCCAGCAGCCACAGGGGCCCTGACTCTGGAAACACCATATATTTT
CASSHRGPDSGNTIYF
>TRBJ2-7|TRBV19|TRBD2|.
TGTGCCAGTAGAGCCGGGACTAGCGGGTTCTACGAGCAGTACTTC
CASRAGTSGFYEQYF
>TRBJ1-6|TRBV7-9|.|.
TGTGCCAGCATGGGAGTAGGGTCCTATAATTCACCCCTCCACTTT
CASMGVGSYNSPLHF
>TRBJ2-7|TRBV2|.|.
TGTGCCAGCAGTGAGGCACCATCAGTGCAGTACTTC
CASSEAPSVQYF
>TRBJ1-2|TRBV18|TRBD1|.
TGTGCCAGCTCACCAAGGTCCCAGGGGGATGGCTACACCTTC
CASSPRSQGDGYTF
>TRBJ1-2|TRBV5-4|TRBD1|.
TGTGCCAGCAGCCTACCCTCTGACAGGGATTATGGCTACACCTTC
CASSLPSDRDYGYTF
>TRBJ1-3|TRBV7-6|TRBD1|.
TGTGCCAGCAGCGCGGACAGGGGGTCGGGAAACACCATATATTTT
CASSADRGSGNTIYF
>TRBJ2-6|TRBV5-1|.|.
TGCGCCAGCAGCCTTCAGGGGTCAGGGGCCAACGTCCTGACTTTC
CASSLQGSGANVLTF
>TRBJ1-4|TRBV19|TRBD1|once
TGTGCCAGTTACAGGGGGCGTGATTCAGCTAATGAAAAACTGTTTTTT
CASYRGRDSANEKLFF
>TRBJ1-5|TRBV5-6|TRBD1|once
TGTGCCAGCAGCTCGATTTCAAAGACAGGGAACAATCAGCCCCAGCATTTT
CASSSISKTGNNQPQHF
>TRBJ2-7|TRBV24-1|.|.
TGTGCCACCAGTGATAAGGGCACAGGGCACTACGAGCAGTACTTC
CATSDKGTGHYEQYF
>TRBJ2-3|TRBV10-2|TRBD2|.
TGCGCCAGCAGGGGACTAGCGGGGGGGCCCGCGGGCGATACGCAGTATTTT
CASRGLAGGPAGDTQYF
>TRBJ1-2|TRBV28|TRBD1|.
TGTGCCAGCAGTTTCGGGGACAGACGAACCTATGGCTACACCTTC
CASSFGDRRTYGYTF
>TRBJ2-1|TRBV4-3|TRBD1|.
TGCGCCAGCAGCCAAGAAGGGTGGGGGACGGGACAGGGCCCCTACAATGAGCAGTTCTTC
CASSQEGWGTGQGPYNEQFF